These 11 T cell receptor beta chains share one sample of origin, sequenced in a study of shared clonotypes between healthy human individuals. Only in-frame clones appear in the TCRdb table, and some are missing; sequencing was by immunoSEQ multiplex PCR. The table includes 2,500,000 or so clones, approximately 94% detected once. Sequencing was carried out using naive CD4+ T cells from PBMCs. Subset denoted: CD45RA+ positively selected. Every receptor here comes from a man between 18 and 29 years old in good health. Some clones in this sample may be carry-over from other donors' samples.

Note on this clone: At one boundary the junction diverges from the germline segment, which might be a read error. The CDR3 loop reads CAIRRGERNTEVFF. CDR3 DNA: TGTGCCATCAGGAGAGGCGAAAGGAACACTGAAGTTTTCTTT. This sequence joins TRBV10-3 and TRBJ1-1; D is unresolved. CDR3 length: 14 residues. Germline assignment: CDR1 ENHRY and CDR2 SYGVKD.

The genes are TRBV14 and TRBJ2-7; 8 nucleotides line up with TRBD2. CDR1 and CDR2 (germline): SGHDN, FVKESK. The V and J ends lost 6 bases and 2 bases, in that order; junction bases with no gene match: 24. CDR3 length: 20 residues. CDR3 in DNA: TGTGCCAGCAGTCGAACTACGATTCTCCTACTAGCGGAGAACCCCTACGAGCAGTACTTC. Encoded protein: CASSRTTILLLAENPYEQYF.

V is TRBV19 and J is TRBJ2-5; possibly TRBD1 for D (6 bases). The CDR3 contains 15 residues. V shed 1 base and J shed 1 base, with 10 bases lying between them. CDR1 and CDR2 from the germline V gene are LNHDA and SQIVND (reference sequence). CDR3 in amino acids: CASSIAWDIQETQYF. DNA for the CDR3: TGTGCCAGTAGTATAGCGTGGGACATCCAAGAGACCCAGTACTTC. The full variable domain, in which reference TRBV19 and TRBJ2-5 provide the parts outside the CDR3, is DGGITQSPKYLFRKEGQNVTLSCEQNLNHDAMYWYRQDPGQGLRLIYYSQIVNDFQKGDIAEGYSVSREKKESFPLTVTSAQKNPTAFYLCASSIAWDIQETQYFGPGTRLLVL.

This chain links TRBV29-1 with TRBJ2-6, with unresolved D. Per germline, CDR1 SQVTM and CDR2 ANQGSEA. V lost 2 bases and J lost 1, with 15 bases in between. The CDR3 consists of 17 residues. In nucleotides, the CDR3 is TGCAGCGTTGAATCTGGGATGGATGGATCTGGGGCCAACGTCCTGACTTTC. Protein: CSVESGMDGSGANVLTF.

This chain links TRBV6-6 with TRBJ2-7; D gene uncertain. This CDR3 spans 14 amino acids. Germline values: CDR1 MNHNY, CDR2 SVGAGI (reference sequence). Trimming pared 2 bases from V and 2 bases from J, leaving 10 bases between. CDR3 sequence reads: CASSYPEQTYEQYF. The CDR3 DNA is TGTGCCAGCAGTTACCCCGAACAGACCTACGAGCAGTACTTC.

V gene TRBV5-1 combines with J gene TRBJ2-5; TRBD2 matches at 8 bases. Germline assignment: CDR1 SGHRS and CDR2 YFSETQ. This CDR3 has 14 amino acids. V dropped 4 bases and J dropped 2; count of bases not matched to a gene: 4. CDR3 nucleotide sequence: TGCGCCAGCAGCAGGACTAGCCGACAAGAGACCCAGTACTTC. This sequence encodes CASSRTSRQETQYF.

The V call is TRBV11-2, the J call TRBJ2-1, with 13 bases matching TRBD2. Germline CDR1 SGHAT, CDR2 FQNNGV. Unmatched junction bases numbered 9, after V lost 2 bases and J lost 2 bases. CDR3 size: 19 residues. CDR3 nucleotides: TGTGCCAGCAGCTTACGTCGTGGACTAGCGGGAGATACCTACAATGAGCAGTTCTTC. This encodes CASSLRRGLAGDTYNEQFF.

J is TRBJ2-5 and V is TRBV5-4; a weak D match, TRBD1 (6 bases). Germline CDR1 and CDR2: SGHNT and YYREEE (reference sequence). The CDR3 covers 15 residues. With 4 bases removed from V and 1 base from J, the gap between germline ends came to 14 bases. CDR3 loop: CASSQTQGSQETQYF. As DNA, the CDR3 is TGTGCCAGCAGCCAGACACAGGGTAGCCAAGAGACCCAGTACTTC.

The chain uses TRBV19 and TRBJ2-7; 7 bases line up with TRBD1. This CDR3 has 14 amino acids. CDR1 and CDR2 from the germline V gene are LNHDA and SQIVND (reference sequence). V was pared by 9 bases and J by 4 bases, with 12 bases of the junction left unmatched. The CDR3 loop is CASQDRAFGYEQYF. CDR3 in DNA: TGTGCCAGCCAAGACAGGGCTTTTGGGTACGAGCAGTACTTC.

This chain joins TRBV9 and TRBJ1-3; possible D gene TRBD1, 6 bases. Germline V gene data show CDR1 as SGDLS and CDR2 as YYNGEE. The CDR3 is 16 residues long. Trimming took off 0 bases at V and 0 bases at J, with 10 bases between the two ends. This CDR3 reads CASSVGQAISGNTIYF. CDR3 sequence (DNA): TGTGCCAGCAGCGTAGGACAGGCGATCTCTGGAAACACCATATATTTT. Together with reference TRBV9 and TRBJ1-3, the CDR3 gives the full variable domain: DSGVTQTPKHLITATGQRVTLRCSPRSGDLSVYWYQQSLDQGLQFLIQYYNGEERAKGNILERFSAQQFPDLHSELNLSSLELGDSALYFCASSVGQAISGNTIYFGEGSWLTVV.

The chain carries TRBV7-9 and TRBJ2-6; D not resolved. Germline V gene sequence: CDR1 SEHNR, CDR2 FQNEAQ (reference sequence). The CDR3 is 17 residues long. Deletions cut 7 bases from V and 1 base from J, with 17 bases between. CDR3 nucleotides: TGTGCCAGCACCCAGACGGGCCGGCTTTCTGGGGCCAACGTCCTGACTTTC. Protein: CASTQTGRLSGANVLTF.